This note documents a single T cell receptor beta chain sequence. Sequenced by immunoSEQ multiplex PCR; TCRdb stores in-frame clones only, minus some. This sample carries 160,000 or so clones, roughly 90% of them seen once, and the ten largest clones take 0.55% to 0.7%. This specimen comes from a study of control samples from healthy donors and cancer patients. This CDR3 is built from 16 residues. The V gene lost 4 bases and the J gene lost 4 bases, with 18 bases spanning the gap. Looked up from germline, CDR1 is MNHNS and CDR2 is SASEGT. The source is a woman under 40 in good health. The sample consisted of blood. The rearrangement uses TRBV6-1 and TRBJ2-3; TRBD1 or TRBD2 may be the D gene (5 bases each). The CDR3 DNA reads as TGTGCCAGCAGTGTGGGGACCTTCTCGGGCGCAGATACGCAGTATTTT. It yields the protein CASSVGTFSGADTQYF.